This TCR beta chain was captured in a study of T cells in Graves' hyperthyroidism and ophthalmopathy. Deletions cut 5 bases from V and 5 bases from J, with 18 bases between. This CDR3 is built from 16 residues. Ten or more counts support this clonotype. Diagnosis relied on clinical symptoms, serum thyroxine and TRAb, thyroid ultrasound and orbital computed tomography. It was 10 ml of fresh peripheral blood that supplied the PBMCs. The source material, RNA transcripts, was used to amplify TCR beta CDR3 regions. When the TCR CDR3 underwent first-round RT-PCR, the HTBI primer set was used. A single record per CDR3 protein comes from TCRdb applying MiXCR to the multiplex PCR reads. The table has roughly 290,000 distinct CDR3 sequences, roughly 14% seen once; the top ten hold 7% to 8.5%.

The clonotype comes from a woman aged 25 to 45 with Graves' hyperthyroidism that later progressed to Graves' ophthalmopathy. The gene calls are TRBV12-3 or TRBV12-4 and TRBJ2-2, with D perhaps TRBD1 or TRBD2 (5 bases each). Input material: blood. DNA for the CDR3: TGTGCCAGCAGTATGCTAGCAGGGAGTAGGACCGGGGAGCTGTTTTTT. Encoded protein: CASSMLAGSRTGELFF.